The sequence of this T cell receptor (beta chain) was determined in a study of sequential checkpoint blockade in melanoma. Study-wide context: Randomization was 1:1 between first-line nivolumab→ipilimumab and ipilimumab→nivolumab.

TCRdb keeps only in-frame clones here, not all; method: immunoSEQ multiplex PCR. The sample contains under 45,000 clones, about four fifths of which appear only once. Treatment: randomized to nivolumab then ipilimumab (arm A) or the reverse (arm B). DNA-damaging chemotherapy had not been given to any patient beforehand. Live CD3+CD8+ CD19− CD56− cells were sorted from PBMCs. This sequence was found in a human donor with melanoma. The material was CD8+ T cells sorted from blood (inferred from file names), obtained from a patient given nivolumab and ipilimumab in sequence.

In DNA, the CDR3 is TGTGCCAGCAGAGGCACAGGGGGAGGCTACACCTTC. It translates to CASRGTGGGYTF. The chain is built from TRBV28 and TRBJ1-2; 8 nucleotides match TRBD1. CDR1 MDHEN and CDR2 SYDVKM come from the germline V gene. The CDR3 covers 12 residues. V trimming: 6 bases; J trimming: 8 bases; junction bases outside the gene matches: 5.